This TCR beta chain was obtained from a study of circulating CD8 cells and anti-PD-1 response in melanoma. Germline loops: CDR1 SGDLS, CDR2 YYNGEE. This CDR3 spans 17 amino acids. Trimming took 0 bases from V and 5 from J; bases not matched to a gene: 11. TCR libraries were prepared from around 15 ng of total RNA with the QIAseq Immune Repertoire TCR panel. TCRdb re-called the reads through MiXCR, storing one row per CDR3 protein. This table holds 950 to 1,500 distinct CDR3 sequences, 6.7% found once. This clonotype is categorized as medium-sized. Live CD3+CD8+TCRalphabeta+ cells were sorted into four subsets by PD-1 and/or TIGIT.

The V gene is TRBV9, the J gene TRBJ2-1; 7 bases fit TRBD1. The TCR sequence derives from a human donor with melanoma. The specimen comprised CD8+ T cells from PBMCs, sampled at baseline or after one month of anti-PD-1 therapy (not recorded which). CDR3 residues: CASSVARDRPGDNEQFF. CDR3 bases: TGTGCCAGCAGCGTAGCCCGGGACAGACCCGGGGACAATGAGCAGTTCTTC. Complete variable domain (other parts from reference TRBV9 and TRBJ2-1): DSGVTQTPKHLITATGQRVTLRCSPRSGDLSVYWYQQSLDQGLQFLIQYYNGEERAKGNILERFSAQQFPDLHSELNLSSLELGDSALYFCASSVARDRPGDNEQFFGPGTRLTVL.